The clone carrying this TCR beta chain was seen repeatedly, ten times or more. Its antigen is as yet unknown. The CDR3 contains 16 residues. CDR1 is SNHLY, CDR2 FYNNEI, per germline. Between the trimmed V and J ends, which lost 4 bases and 1 base, there was a span of 14 bases. It was RNA transcripts that yielded the amplified TCR beta CDR3 regions. Using the HTBI primer set, a first-round RT-PCR was run on the TCR CDR3. TCRdb independently ran MiXCR on the multiplex PCR reads; one entry per CDR3 protein. The table has 310,000 or so distinct CDR3 sequences, about 15% seen once. The sample comes from a study of T cells in Graves' hyperthyroidism and ophthalmopathy. As for the study in general: Peripheral blood draws took place at initial diagnosis, ahead of any treatment. Findings and limits, study-wide: The authors' 13 V-J model separated ophthalmopathy from stable hyperthyroidism.

Diagnosis relied on clinical symptoms, serum thyroxine and TRAb, thyroid ultrasound and orbital computed tomography. Sequences were obtained from blood. The V gene is TRBV2, the J gene TRBJ1-5; D is unclear. This TCR was recovered from a woman aged 60-70 years with Graves' ophthalmopathy. The CDR3 DNA sequence: TGTGCCAGCAGTGTAACCTTTGGAACCAGCAATCAGCCCCAGCATTTT. Protein sequence: CASSVTFGTSNQPQHF.